The entry below describes one TCR beta chain. Trimming cost V 1 base and J 0 bases, with 17 bases left between them. CDR1 and CDR2 (germline): SGHRS, YFSETQ. There are 19 residues in the CDR3. Patients at the Seattle site were enrolled during active infection and followed longitudinally. This record belongs to a study of blood T cell repertoires in COVID-19. About the study: Collection of acute and convalescent COVID-19 samples took place in the United States, Italy and Spain. PBMCs, B-cell-depleted T cells, or T cells provided the cDNA or gDNA that made up the material.

Original handling: Amplification of reference gene primers provided the estimated nucleated cell counts. Profiling relied on immunoSEQ multiplex PCR, and the TCRdb table lists in-frame clones only, not all of them. That table supplies the V and J calls and clone size; D and trimming were determined from the DNA. The sample holds about 150,000 clones; more than 75% are singletons and the top ten take under 0.65%. The J gene is TRBJ1-6, the V gene TRBV5-1; unclear D gene. The sample comprised peripheral blood. The receptor was derived from a man aged 55 to 70 with COVID-19, enrolled during active disease. Written as DNA, the CDR3 is TGCGCCAGCAGCTTGAGACCGGCGGCTCTAGGCTCCTATAATTCACCCCTCCACTTT. Encoded protein: CASSLRPAALGSYNSPLHF. Supplemented by reference TRBV5-1 and TRBJ1-6, the full variable domain reads KAGVTQTPRYLIKTRGQQVTLSCSPISGHRSVSWYQQTPGQGLQFLFEYFSETQRNKGNFPGRFSGRQFSNSRSEMNVSTLELGDSALYLCASSLRPAALGSYNSPLHFGNGTRLTVT.